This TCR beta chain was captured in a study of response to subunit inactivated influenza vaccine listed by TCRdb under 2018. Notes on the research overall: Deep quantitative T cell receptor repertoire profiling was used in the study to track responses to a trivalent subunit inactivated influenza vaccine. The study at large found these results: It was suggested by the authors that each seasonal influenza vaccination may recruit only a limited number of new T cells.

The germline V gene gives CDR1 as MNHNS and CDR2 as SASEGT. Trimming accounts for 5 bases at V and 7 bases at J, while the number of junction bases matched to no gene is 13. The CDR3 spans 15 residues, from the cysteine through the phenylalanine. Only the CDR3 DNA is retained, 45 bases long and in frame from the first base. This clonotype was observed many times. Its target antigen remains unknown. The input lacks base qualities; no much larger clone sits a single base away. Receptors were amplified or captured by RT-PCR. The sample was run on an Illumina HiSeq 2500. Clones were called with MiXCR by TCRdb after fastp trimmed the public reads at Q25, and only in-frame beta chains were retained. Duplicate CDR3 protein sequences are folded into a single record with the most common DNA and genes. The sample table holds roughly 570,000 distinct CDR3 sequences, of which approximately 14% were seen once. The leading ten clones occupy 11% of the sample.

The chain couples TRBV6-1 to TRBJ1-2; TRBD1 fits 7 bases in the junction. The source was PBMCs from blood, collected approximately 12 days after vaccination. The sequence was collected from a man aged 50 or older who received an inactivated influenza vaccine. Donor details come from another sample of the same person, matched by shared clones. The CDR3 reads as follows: CASSTPDREKGGYTF. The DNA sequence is TGTGCCAGCAGTACCCCAGACAGGGAAAAGGGTGGCTACACCTTC.